The 26 T cell receptor beta chains presented below share a single source sample, sequenced in a study of blood T cell repertoires in COVID-19 (dated by TCRdb to the early 2020s). Preparation of the library involved the immunoSEQ multiplex PCR assay. This immuneACCESS table, as held by TCRdb, lists in-frame sequences with V and J called but not all clones. Of the missing ones, under half trace to an unresolved V gene in checked studies; the others have no known cause. The sample contains 110,000 or so clones, roughly 80% of them found a single time. Approximately 1.5% of the sample goes to the ten largest clones. Sequenced input: peripheral blood. All receptors come from a man over 45 with acute or convalescent COVID-19.

The chain recombines TRBV28 with TRBJ1-1; a possible D gene is TRBD1 (6 bases). Trimming left V 5 bases short and J 5 bases short, with 21 bases between. This CDR3 has 16 residues. Per the germline V gene, CDR1 is MDHEN and CDR2 is SYDVKM. Written as DNA, the CDR3 is TGTGCCAGCAGTATGGGGGGGGCAAGATCGGATACTGAAGCTTTCTTT. This gives the protein CASSMGGARSDTEAFF.

The V gene is TRBV9, the J gene TRBJ1-1, with 8 bases aligning to TRBD1. Germline lookup yields CDR1 SGDLS and CDR2 YYNGEE. V lost 3 bases to trimming and J lost 5 bases; unmatched junction nucleotides: 6. The CDR3 runs 14 residues. CDR3 in amino acids: CASSERTGWTEAFF. In nucleotides, the CDR3 is TGTGCCAGCAGCGAGCGGACAGGGTGGACTGAAGCTTTCTTT.

The V call is TRBV29-1, the J call TRBJ2-7; tentatively, D is TRBD1 (5 bases). The V and J ends lost 4 bases and 3 bases respectively, with 13 bases between them. CDR1 and CDR2 (germline): SQVTM, ANQGSEA. The CDR3 sequence is 13 residues long. CDR3 sequence (DNA): TGCAGCGTTGTAACGACAGTAAACTACGAGCAGTACTTC. Amino acid sequence: CSVVTTVNYEQYF.

The chain is built from TRBV6-1 and TRBJ1-5; D is ambiguous. Trimming removed 2 bases from V and 3 bases from J, with 26 bases in between. The germline CDR1 and CDR2 sequences are MNHNS and SASEGT. The CDR3 covers 20 residues. The CDR3 sequence is CASSEYTLLPTQRPNQPQHF. The CDR3 nucleotides read TGTGCCAGCAGTGAATACACGCTTCTACCGACTCAGAGGCCCAATCAGCCCCAGCATTTT.

The chain combines TRBV19 with TRBJ1-1, with D hard to call. CDR1 and CDR2 from the germline V gene are LNHDA and SQIVND (reference sequence). The V gene lost 5 bases and the J gene lost 5 bases, with 18 bases spanning the gap. This CDR3 region has 15 residues. The CDR3 spells CASSVSYTPQTEAFF. The CDR3 nucleotides read TGTGCCAGTAGTGTATCCTACACGCCACAGACTGAAGCTTTCTTT.

The chain joins TRBV7-8 to TRBJ2-7; 10 nucleotides align to TRBD1. Germline CDR1 SGHVS, CDR2 FQNEAQ. The CDR3 extends over 15 amino acids. The junction had 1 base not matched to a gene; V was cut back by 0 bases and J by 2 bases. The CDR3 is CASSLAGTGAYEQYV. In DNA, the CDR3 is TGTGCCAGCAGCTTAGCCGGGACAGGGGCCTACGAGCAGTACGTC.

The V and J genes are TRBV6-5 and TRBJ2-7; a possible D gene is TRBD2 (6 bases). Germline CDR1 and CDR2: MNHEY and SVGAGI. This CDR3 contains 15 residues. The V end was cut by 7 bases, the J end by 1 base, with 17 bases between. CDR3 in amino acids: CASNRGLLTSYEQYF. The CDR3 DNA follows: TGTGCCAGCAATAGGGGACTCCTGACGTCCTACGAGCAGTACTTC.

The J gene is TRBJ1-5, the V gene TRBV7-9; tentatively, D is TRBD1 (5 bases). The CDR3 covers 15 residues. The germline V and J ends were trimmed by 1 base and 8 bases, with 15 bases remaining between them. Germline assignment: CDR1 SEHNR and CDR2 FQNEAQ (reference sequence). The CDR3 region has the DNA TGTGCCAGCAGCTTAGTAGGCAGTGTCAGGGAGCCCCAGCATTTT. Encoded protein: CASSLVGSVREPQHF. The variable domain in full, completed from reference TRBV7-9 and TRBJ1-5, reads DTGVSQNPRHKITKRGQNVTFRCDPISEHNRLYWYRQTLGQGPEFLTYFQNEAQLEKSRLLSDRFSAERPKGSFSTLEIQRTEQGDSAMYLCASSLVGSVREPQHFGDGTRLSIL.

The chain joins TRBV5-5 to TRBJ1-2; D unclear. Germline V gene data show CDR1 as SGHKS and CDR2 as YYEKEE (reference sequence). This CDR3 has 17 residues. Between the trimmed V and J ends, which lost 4 bases and 5 bases, there was a span of 24 bases. The CDR3 coding sequence is TGTGCCAGCAGCCTTAACGCACCCCGAGGGAGTTTTTATGGCTACACCTTC. Protein sequence: CASSLNAPRGSFYGYTF. Supplemented by reference TRBV5-5 and TRBJ1-2, the full variable domain reads DAGVTQSPTHLIKTRGQQVTLRCSPISGHKSVSWYQQVLGQGPQFIFQYYEKEERGRGNFPDRFSARQFPNYSSELNVNALLLGDSALYLCASSLNAPRGSFYGYTFGSGTRLTVV.

This CDR3 reads CASSLGTVFNYGYTF. The CDR3 DNA reads TGTGCCAGCAGCTTGGGGACAGTATTTAACTATGGCTACACCTTC. The V and J genes are TRBV5-4 and TRBJ1-2, with a possible D match to TRBD1 (6 bases). The ends were cut back, 0 bases at V and 1 base at J, with 10 bases in the middle. CDR1 and CDR2 from the germline V gene are SGHNT and YYREEE (reference sequence). This CDR3 contains 15 residues.

The rearrangement uses TRBV19 and TRBJ1-2, with 7 bases lining up with TRBD1. The length of the CDR3 is 14 residues. V shed 4 bases, J shed 4 bases, and the junction held 6 bases outside the gene matches. Germline V gene data show CDR1 as LNHDA and CDR2 as SQIVND (reference sequence). The CDR3 sequence: CASSTTGVVYGYTF. The CDR3 DNA is TGTGCCAGTAGTACTACAGGGGTAGTCTATGGCTACACCTTC.

V usage is TRBV5-1 and J usage is TRBJ1-1; 7 bases agree with TRBD1. The germline gives CDR1 SGHRS, CDR2 YFSETQ. Germline trimming cut 0 bases from V and 3 bases from J; bases unmatched to any gene: 8. CDR3 length: 16 amino acids. DNA of the CDR3: TGCGCCAGCAGCTTGGATGCGCCAGGGGGGTACACTGAAGCTTTCTTT. It translates to CASSLDAPGGYTEAFF. The full variable domain, with the rest looked up from reference TRBV5-1 and TRBJ1-1, is KAGVTQTPRYLIKTRGQQVTLSCSPISGHRSVSWYQQTPGQGLQFLFEYFSETQRNKGNFPGRFSGRQFSNSRSEMNVSTLELGDSALYLCASSLDAPGGYTEAFFGQGTRLTVV.

This clone was detected only a few times. V is TRBV11-2 and J is TRBJ2-3; the match to TRBD2 covers 8 bases. Germline values: CDR1 SGHAT, CDR2 FQNNGV. CDR3 size: 16 residues. The V segment lost 3 bases and the J segment 0 bases; nucleotides outside the gene matches: 5. CDR3 sequence (DNA): TGTGCCAGCAGCTTCAGCGGGGGCCCTAGCACAGATACGCAGTATTTT. Amino acids: CASSFSGGPSTDTQYF.

J is TRBJ1-2 and V is TRBV2, with D tentatively TRBD1 (5 bases). The V gene lost 3 bases and the J gene lost 0 bases, with 11 bases spanning the gap. This CDR3 spans 15 amino acids. Germline CDR1 SNHLY, CDR2 FYNNEI. This CDR3 reads CASSEGLTANYGYTF. DNA for the CDR3: TGTGCCAGCAGTGAGGGGCTGACCGCTAACTATGGCTACACCTTC.

The V gene is TRBV4-1, the J gene TRBJ1-4; D possibly corresponds to TRBD1 (5 bases). The V gene's germline CDR1 is MGHRA and CDR2 YSYEKL. The germline V and J ends were trimmed by 6 bases and 0 bases, with 14 bases remaining between them. The CDR3 runs 16 residues. The CDR3 loop is CASRGRVASTNEKLFF. CDR3 bases: TGCGCCAGCAGGGGCAGGGTGGCGTCAACTAATGAAAAACTGTTTTTT.

The chain joins TRBV5-6 to TRBJ1-6, with 7 bases aligning to TRBD1. The V gene end was trimmed by 4 bases and the J gene end by 3 bases; junction bases not matched to a gene: 7. CDR1 and CDR2 from the germline V gene are SGHDT and YYEEEE. The CDR3 consists of 16 residues. In nucleotides, the CDR3 is TGTGCCAGCAGCCCTCGGGACAGCTACTATAATTCACCCCTCCACTTT. Its protein is CASSPRDSYYNSPLHF. The full variable domain, its missing parts supplied by reference TRBV5-6 and TRBJ1-6, is DAGVTQSPTHLIKTRGQQVTLRCSPKSGHDTVSWYQQALGQGPQFIFQYYEEEERQRGNFPDRFSGHQFPNYSSELNVNALLLGDSALYLCASSPRDSYYNSPLHFGNGTRLTVT.

J is TRBJ2-7 and V is TRBV7-2; a weak D match, TRBD1 (6 bases). Germline assignment: CDR1 SGHTA and CDR2 FQGNSA. V was trimmed by 3 bases and J by 7 bases, leaving 22 bases between them. The CDR3 runs to 16 residues. CDR3 sequence reads: CASSFRGGGLRMEQYF. The CDR3 DNA sequence: TGTGCCAGCAGCTTTCGGGGTGGGGGCTTACGTATGGAGCAGTACTTC.

This clone was found once. The chain couples TRBV19 to TRBJ2-1; TRBD2 agrees at 15 bases. J lost 7 bases, V lost 1 base, and 8 bases had no gene match. This CDR3 spans 18 amino acids. Germline CDR1 and CDR2: LNHDA and SQIVND (reference sequence). This chain's CDR3 is CASSIGHLGLAGGNEQFF. The CDR3 DNA reads TGTGCCAGTAGTATAGGCCACCTCGGACTAGCGGGGGGGAATGAGCAGTTCTTC.

The gene calls are TRBV6-1 and TRBJ2-7; D might be TRBD1 (6 bases). CDR3 length: 12 amino acids. From germline, CDR1 is MNHNS and CDR2 SASEGT. The V end lost 6 bases, the J end lost 6 bases, and 12 bases lay between the germline ends. The CDR3 spells CASSVQGSEQYV. In DNA form, the CDR3 reads TGTGCCAGCAGCGTACAGGGTAGCGAGCAGTACGTC.

This chain uses TRBV11-2 with TRBJ1-2; no clear D. Germline V CDR1 and CDR2: SGHAT, FQNNGV. The CDR3 has 17 residues. V shed 2 bases and J shed 8 bases, with 24 bases lying between them. CDR3 sequence reads: CASSLFMVGGEGIGYTF. CDR3 coding DNA: TGTGCCAGCAGCTTATTTATGGTGGGTGGAGAGGGAATCGGCTACACCTTC.

In this sample, this clone turned up once. The chain joins TRBV7-2 to TRBJ1-2, with 8 nucleotides matching TRBD1. The CDR3 runs 17 residues. Unmatched junction bases numbered 11, after V lost 1 base and J lost 4 bases. Germline V gene data show CDR1 as SGHTA and CDR2 as FQGNSA. The CDR3 nucleotides are TGTGCCAGCAGCTTAGGGACGGCGGGACAGGCCATCTATGGCTACACCTTC. It translates to CASSLGTAGQAIYGYTF.

The rearrangement joins TRBV3-1 (or the pseudogene TRBV3-2) to TRBJ1-1; D may be TRBD1 (5 bases). Germline loops: CDR1 LGHDT, CDR2 YNNKEL (reference sequence). The CDR3 has 15 residues. V shed 5 bases and J shed 4 bases, with 17 bases lying between them. In DNA form, the CDR3 reads TGTGCCAGCAGCTCCCTGACCCAGGGATCCACTGAAGCTTTCTTT. Translation gives CASSSLTQGSTEAFF.

J is TRBJ2-7 and V is TRBV4-1; 8 bases agree with TRBD2. V lost 0 bases and J lost 4; bases outside the gene matches: 8. CDR3 length: 16 residues. Germline lookup yields CDR1 MGHRA and CDR2 YSYEKL. The CDR3 DNA is TGCGCCAGCAGCCAAGAAGGGCCAGCGGGGGCTTACGAGCAGTACTTC. Translation: CASSQEGPAGAYEQYF.

The chain employs TRBV5-5 and TRBJ1-1, with TRBD1 matching 10 bases. The CDR3 is made up of 14 amino acids. Germline assignment: CDR1 SGHKS and CDR2 YYEKEE (reference sequence). V lost 4 bases, J lost 4 bases, and 4 bases stayed unmatched. The CDR3 DNA reads TGTGCCAGCAGCCGGGACAGGGGTGGCACTGAAGCTTTCTTT. Its translation is CASSRDRGGTEAFF.

The rearrangement joins TRBV20-1 to TRBJ1-6; D is undetermined. The CDR3 covers 15 residues. Trimming removed 5 bases at V and 5 bases at J, with 16 bases between. Germline V gene lookup returns CDR1 DFQATT and CDR2 SNEGSKA (reference sequence). The CDR3 reads CSARGREYHNSPLHF. CDR3 sequence (DNA): TGCAGTGCTCGTGGGCGGGAGTACCATAATTCACCCCTCCACTTT.

J is TRBJ1-2 and V is TRBV2; TRBD1 matches at 8 bases. J was trimmed by 1 base and V by 9 bases; bases with no gene match: 4. Looked up from germline, CDR1 is SNHLY and CDR2 is FYNNEI. There are 13 residues in the CDR3. DNA for the CDR3: TGTGCCAGGACAGGGGATAATAACTATGGCTACACCTTC. Translation gives CARTGDNNYGYTF. The variable domain in full, completed from reference TRBV2 and TRBJ1-2, reads EPEVTQTPSHQVTQMGQEVILRCVPISNHLYFYWYRQILGQKVEFLVSFYNNEISEKSEIFDDQFSVERPDGSNFTLKIRSTKLEDSAMYFCARTGDNNYGYTFGSGTRLTVV.